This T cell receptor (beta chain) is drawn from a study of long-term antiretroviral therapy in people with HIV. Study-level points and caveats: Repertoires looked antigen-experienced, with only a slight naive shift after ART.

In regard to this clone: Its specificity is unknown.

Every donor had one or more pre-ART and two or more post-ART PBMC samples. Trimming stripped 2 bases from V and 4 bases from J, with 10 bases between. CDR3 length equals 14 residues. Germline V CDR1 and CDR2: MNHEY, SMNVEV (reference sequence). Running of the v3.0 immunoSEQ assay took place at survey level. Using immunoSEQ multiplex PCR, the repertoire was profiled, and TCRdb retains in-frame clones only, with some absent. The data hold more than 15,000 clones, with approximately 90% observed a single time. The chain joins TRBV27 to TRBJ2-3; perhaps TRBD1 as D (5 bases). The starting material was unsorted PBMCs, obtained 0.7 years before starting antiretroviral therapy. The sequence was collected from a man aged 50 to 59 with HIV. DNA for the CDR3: TGTGCCAGCAGTTTAGACAGTTCCTCAGATACGCAGTATTTT. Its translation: CASSLDSSSDTQYF.